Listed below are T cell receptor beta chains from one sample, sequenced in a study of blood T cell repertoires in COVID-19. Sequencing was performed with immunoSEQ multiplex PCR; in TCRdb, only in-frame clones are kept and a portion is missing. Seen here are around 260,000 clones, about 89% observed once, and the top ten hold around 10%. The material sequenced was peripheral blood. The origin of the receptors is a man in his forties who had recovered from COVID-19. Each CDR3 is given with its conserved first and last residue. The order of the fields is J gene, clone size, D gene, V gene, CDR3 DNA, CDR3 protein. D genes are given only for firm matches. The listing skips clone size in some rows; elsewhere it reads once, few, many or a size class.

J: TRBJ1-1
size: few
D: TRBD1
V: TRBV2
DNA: TGTGCCAGCAGCTTCCGGGACAGCGGTTTTATGAACACTGAAGCTTTCTTT
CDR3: CASSFRDSGFMNTEAFF

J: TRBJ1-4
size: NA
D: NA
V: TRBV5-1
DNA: TGCGCCAGCAGCTTGGACTCGTTTCGTCCCACTACTTTT
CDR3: CASSLDSFRPTTF

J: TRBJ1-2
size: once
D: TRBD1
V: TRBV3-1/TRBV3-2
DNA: TGTGCCAGCAGCCTGGGGACAGACTATGGCTACACCTTC
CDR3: CASSLGTDYGYTF

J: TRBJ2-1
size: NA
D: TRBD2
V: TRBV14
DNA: TGTGCCAGCAGCCCCCTGGGCCTAGCGGGATCTGAGCAGTTCTTC
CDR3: CASSPLGLAGSEQFF

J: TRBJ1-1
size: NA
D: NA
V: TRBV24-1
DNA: TGTGCCACCAGTGGCGGAGCTTTCTTT
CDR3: CATSGGAFF

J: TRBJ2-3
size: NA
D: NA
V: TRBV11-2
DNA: TGTGCCAGCAGCTTAGCCGAGGATACGCAGTATTTT
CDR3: CASSLAEDTQYF

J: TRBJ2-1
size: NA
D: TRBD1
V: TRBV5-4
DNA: TGTGCCAGCAGCTCAAGGACAGGGGGTAATAATGAGCAGTTCTTC
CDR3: CASSSRTGGNNEQFF

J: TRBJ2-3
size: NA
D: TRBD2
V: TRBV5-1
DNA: TGCGCCAGCAGCTTGGGGCCCGGGGGGATGATAGATACGCAGTATTTT
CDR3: CASSLGPGGMIDTQYF

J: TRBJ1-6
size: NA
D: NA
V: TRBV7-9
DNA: TGTGCCAGCAGCCAAAGCGGGGGATCACCCCTCCACTTT
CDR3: CASSQSGGSPLHF

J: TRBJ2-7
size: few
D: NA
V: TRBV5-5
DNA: TGTGCCAGCAGCTTCGACAGACCCTACGAGCAGTACTTC
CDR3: CASSFDRPYEQYF

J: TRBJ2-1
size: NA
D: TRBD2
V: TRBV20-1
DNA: TGCAGTGCTAGTCCCCGACTAGCGGGAGGGTACAATGAGCAGTTCTTC
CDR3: CSASPRLAGGYNEQFF

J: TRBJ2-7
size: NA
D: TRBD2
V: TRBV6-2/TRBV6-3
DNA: TGTGCCAGCAGTAGTGGTCCGAGGGCTAGCGGGAGTTCTTCCTACGAGCAGTACTTC
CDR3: CASSSGPRASGSSSYEQYF

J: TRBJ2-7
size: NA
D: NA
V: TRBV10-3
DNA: TGTGCCATCAGTGAGTCCTCGGTCCGCCTCGAGCAGTACTTC
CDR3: CAISESSVRLEQYF

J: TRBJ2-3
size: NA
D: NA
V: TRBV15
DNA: TGTGCCACCAGCAGAGTCCGCCTTAGCAGCCGCACAGATACGCAGTATTTT
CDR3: CATSRVRLSSRTDTQYF

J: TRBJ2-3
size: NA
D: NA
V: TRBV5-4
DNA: TGTGCCAGCAGCTTGGCGGGGGGACATAGCACAGATACGCAGTATTTT
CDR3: CASSLAGGHSTDTQYF

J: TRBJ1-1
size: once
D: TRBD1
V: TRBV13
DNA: TGTGCCAGCAGCCTCCGGGACAGAGGGAACACTGAAGCTTTCTTT
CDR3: CASSLRDRGNTEAFF

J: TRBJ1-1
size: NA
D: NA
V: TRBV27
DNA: TGTGCCAGAGCAGACAGGCGGAACACTGAAGCTTTCTTT
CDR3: CARADRRNTEAFF

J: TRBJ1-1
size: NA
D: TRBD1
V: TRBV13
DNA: TGTGCCAGCAGCTTAGCCAGGACAGGGGCGAACACTGAAGCTTTCTTT
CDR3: CASSLARTGANTEAFF

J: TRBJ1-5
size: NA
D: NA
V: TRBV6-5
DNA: TGTGCCAGCAGGGTACAGGTCAATCAGCCCCAGCATTTT
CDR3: CASRVQVNQPQHF

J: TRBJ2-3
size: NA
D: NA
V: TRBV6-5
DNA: TGTGCCAGCAGTACCCCCAGCGGGCCCCGGTATTTT
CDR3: CASSTPSGPRYF

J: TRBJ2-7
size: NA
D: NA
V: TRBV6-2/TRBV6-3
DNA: TGTGCCAGCAGTCACAAGGAGCAGTACTTC
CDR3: CASSHKEQYF

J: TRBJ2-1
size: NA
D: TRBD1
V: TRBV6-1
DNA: TGTGCCAGCAGTGAAGCGTCCCGGACAGGGAAGCAGTTCTTC
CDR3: CASSEASRTGKQFF

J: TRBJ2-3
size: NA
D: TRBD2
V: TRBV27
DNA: TGTGCCAGCAAGATATTAGGACTAGTTAAAGATACGCAGTATTTT
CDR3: CASKILGLVKDTQYF

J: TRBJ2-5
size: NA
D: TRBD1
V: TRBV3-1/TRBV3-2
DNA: TGTGCCAGCAGCCTATACGACAGGGGAGAGACCCAGTACTTC
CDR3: CASSLYDRGETQYF

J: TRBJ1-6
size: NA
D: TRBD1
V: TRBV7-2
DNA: TGTGCCAGCAGGGGACAGGGGATGGATTCACCCCTCCACTTT
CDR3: CASRGQGMDSPLHF

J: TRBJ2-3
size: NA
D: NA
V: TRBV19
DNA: TGTGCCAGTAGTATAAGCGGGTGGACCGGAGATACGCAGTATTTT
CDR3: CASSISGWTGDTQYF

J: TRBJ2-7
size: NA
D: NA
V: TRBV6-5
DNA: TGTGCCAGCACGGGGAACCTTTTCTGGGAGCAGTACTTC
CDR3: CASTGNLFWEQYF

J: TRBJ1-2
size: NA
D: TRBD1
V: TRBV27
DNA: TGTGCCAGCAGTTTTGGCAGGGGGAGTAACTATGGCTACACCTTC
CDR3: CASSFGRGSNYGYTF

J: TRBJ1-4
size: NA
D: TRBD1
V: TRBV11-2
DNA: TGTGCCAGCAGCTTAGGACAGGGATGGGAAAAACTGTTTTTT
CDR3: CASSLGQGWEKLFF

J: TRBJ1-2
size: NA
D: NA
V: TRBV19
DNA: TGTGCCAGTAAGAGGTCTTTAGTCTGGCATGGCTACACCTTC
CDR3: CASKRSLVWHGYTF

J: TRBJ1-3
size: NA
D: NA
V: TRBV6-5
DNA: TGTGCCAGCAGTTACGGTCGAGGTTCTGGAAACACCATATATTTT
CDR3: CASSYGRGSGNTIYF

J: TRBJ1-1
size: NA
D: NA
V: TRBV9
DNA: TGTGCCAGCAGCGTATCCCCCCGCGACACTGAAGCTTTCTTT
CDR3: CASSVSPRDTEAFF